This passage covers 12 T cell receptor beta chains from one sample sequenced in a study of shared clonotypes between healthy human individuals. Clones were sequenced by immunoSEQ multiplex PCR, and TCRdb holds only the in-frame ones, with some missing. The data hold around 1.5 million clones, with 98% observed a single time. Material for sequencing was naive CD4+ T cells sorted from blood. Described subset: CD45RA+ positively selected. These TCRs come from a man under 40 in good health.

V and J are TRBV11-2 and TRBJ2-5, with 9 bases that match TRBD1. The germline V gene encodes CDR1 SGHAT and CDR2 FQNNGV. This CDR3 contains 17 residues. V lost 3 bases and J lost 6; bases outside the gene matches: 14. CDR3 in DNA: TGTGCCAGCAGCTTGGGGCGCGGGACAGGGTGGAGTAAGACCCAGTACTTC. Translation gives CASSLGRGTGWSKTQYF.

V gene TRBV5-1 combines with J gene TRBJ2-5; a weak D match, TRBD1 (6 bases). CDR3 length: 14 amino acids. V dropped 4 bases and J dropped 1 base, with 11 bases sitting between them. Germline values: CDR1 SGHRS, CDR2 YFSETQ. CDR3 in amino acids: CASSRDKPQETQYF. In nucleotides, the CDR3 is TGCGCCAGCAGCAGGGACAAGCCCCAAGAGACCCAGTACTTC. Full variable domain (remainder filled in from reference TRBV5-1 and TRBJ2-5): KAGVTQTPRYLIKTRGQQVTLSCSPISGHRSVSWYQQTPGQGLQFLFEYFSETQRNKGNFPGRFSGRQFSNSRSEMNVSTLELGDSALYLCASSRDKPQETQYFGPGTRLLVL.

The chain recombines TRBV5-1 with TRBJ2-5; 7 bases are a match to TRBD1. J lost 2 bases, V lost 4 bases, and 5 bases had no gene match. The germline V gene encodes CDR1 SGHRS and CDR2 YFSETQ. The CDR3 sequence is 14 residues long. CDR3 in DNA: TGCGCCAGCAGCCCGGGACAGAGACAAGAGACCCAGTACTTC. As protein: CASSPGQRQETQYF. The full variable domain, completed using reference TRBV5-1 and TRBJ2-5, is KAGVTQTPRYLIKTRGQQVTLSCSPISGHRSVSWYQQTPGQGLQFLFEYFSETQRNKGNFPGRFSGRQFSNSRSEMNVSTLELGDSALYLCASSPGQRQETQYFGPGTRLLVL.

This CDR3 is CASSLSGERLETQYF. CDR3 in DNA: TGCGCCAGCAGCTTGTCCGGGGAGCGCCTGGAGACCCAGTACTTC. The chain is built from TRBV5-1 and TRBJ2-5, with a weak D call TRBD2 (5 bases). This CDR3 has 15 amino acids. The V and J ends lost 1 base and 5 bases respectively, with 15 bases between them. Looked up from germline, CDR1 is SGHRS and CDR2 is YFSETQ.

The V gene is TRBV15, the J gene TRBJ1-2, with 7 positions matching TRBD1. The V gene end was trimmed by 0 bases and the J gene end by 4 bases; junction bases not matched to a gene: 5. CDR1 and CDR2 from the germline V gene are LNHNV and YYDKDF (reference sequence). CDR3 length equals 15 residues. CDR3 protein: CATSRETGSGYGYTF. In DNA, the CDR3 is TGTGCCACCAGCAGAGAGACAGGGTCTGGCTATGGCTACACCTTC.

The chain has TRBV4-3 and TRBJ1-2, with TRBD1 identical over 7 bases. The J segment lost 4 bases and the V segment lost 0 bases, leaving 5 bases of the junction unmatched. The CDR3 is made up of 15 amino acids. Germline lookup yields CDR1 LGHNA and CDR2 YSLEER. As DNA, the CDR3 is TGCGCCAGCAGCCAAGATGACAGGGTATTCTATGGCTACACCTTC. Its protein product is CASSQDDRVFYGYTF.

The chain links TRBV5-4 to TRBJ2-3; D is ambiguous. CDR3 length: 11 amino acids. V dropped 4 bases and J dropped 2 bases, with 2 bases sitting between them. Germline V CDR1 and CDR2: SGHNT, YYREEE (reference sequence). The CDR3 sequence is CASSHTDTQYF. The CDR3 DNA is TGTGCCAGCAGCCACACAGATACGCAGTATTTT. Drawing the rest from reference TRBV5-4 and TRBJ2-3, the complete variable domain is ETGVTQSPTHLIKTRGQQVTLRCSSQSGHNTVSWYQQALGQGPQFIFQYYREEENGRGNFPPRFSGLQFPNYSSELNVNALELDDSALYLCASSHTDTQYFGPGTRLTVL.

J is TRBJ1-4 and V is TRBV5-6; D not resolved. The V gene lost 2 bases and the J gene lost 5 bases, with 7 bases spanning the gap. This CDR3 spans 13 amino acids. Germline CDR1 reads SGHDT; CDR2 reads YYEEEE. For the CDR3, the DNA is TGTGCCAGCAGCTTCGGCTCAAATGAAAAACTGTTTTTT. Protein: CASSFGSNEKLFF.

V is TRBV11-2 and J is TRBJ2-5; the D gene is possibly TRBD1 (6 bases). The ends were cut back, 1 base at V and 2 bases at J, with 11 bases in the middle. The germline CDR1 and CDR2 sequences are SGHAT and FQNNGV. The CDR3 totals 15 residues. CDR3 nucleotide sequence: TGTGCCAGCAGCTTAGGAGACAGGCTACAAGAGACCCAGTACTTC. It encodes CASSLGDRLQETQYF. Supplemented by reference TRBV11-2 and TRBJ2-5, the full variable domain reads EAGVAQSPRYKIIEKRQSVAFWCNPISGHATLYWYQQILGQGPKLLIQFQNNGVVDDSQLPKDRFSAERLKGVDSTLKIQPAKLEDSAVYLCASSLGDRLQETQYFGPGTRLLVL.

The J gene is TRBJ1-4, the V gene TRBV7-9; no firm D call. This CDR3 is built from 14 residues. V was trimmed by 4 bases and J by 6 bases, leaving 12 bases between them. Germline V gene sequence: CDR1 SEHNR, CDR2 FQNEAQ (reference sequence). As DNA, the CDR3 is TGTGCCAGCAGCTCTTCAGGTTATCATGAAAAACTGTTTTTT. Its protein is CASSSSGYHEKLFF.

The chain joins TRBV5-1 to TRBJ2-5, with D possibly TRBD1 on 5 matching bases. The length of the CDR3 is 13 residues. CDR1 SGHRS and CDR2 YFSETQ come from the germline V gene. Trimming pared 4 bases from V and 1 base from J, leaving 8 bases between. The CDR3 is CASSKTVQETQYF. The CDR3 coding sequence is TGCGCCAGCAGCAAGACAGTCCAAGAGACCCAGTACTTC.

The chain combines TRBV28 with TRBJ1-5, with D unresolved. V shed 7 bases and J shed 1 base, with 17 bases lying between them. CDR1 and CDR2 from the germline V gene are MDHEN and SYDVKM. This CDR3 region has 16 residues. The CDR3: CASTRPGVASNQPQHF. The CDR3 DNA is TGTGCCAGCACCCGACCGGGAGTGGCAAGCAATCAGCCCCAGCATTTT. The whole variable domain, filled in from reference TRBV28 and TRBJ1-5, reads DVKVTQSSRYLVKRTGEKVFLECVQDMDHENMFWYRQDPGLGLRLIYFSYDVKMKEKGDIPEGYSVSREKKERFSLILESASTNQTSMYLCASTRPGVASNQPQHFGDGTRLSIL.